This passage covers 2 T cell receptor beta chains from one sample sequenced in a study of CD8 T cells in ankylosing spondylitis. TCRdb ran MiXCR on the 5' RACE reads and lists one entry per CDR3 protein. The sample includes some 180,000 distinct CDR3 sequences, roughly 18% of them seen just once. The sequenced material came from blood, either unsorted or a sorted T cell fraction (not recorded which). The receptors come from a male donor aged 10 to 30 with ankylosing spondylitis or in good health (not recorded which).

The table lists this clonotype with many counts. This chain links TRBV6-2 or TRBV6-3 with TRBJ2-1; 7 bases are shared with TRBD1. The CDR3 spans 12 residues. The germline CDR1 and CDR2 sequences are MNHEY and SVGEGT. Unmatched junction bases numbered 2, after V lost 2 bases and J lost 10 bases. The DNA of the CDR3 is TGTGCCAGCAGTTACCCGGACAGGGAGCAGTTCTTC. Translating gives CASSYPDREQFF.

Many counts were recorded for this clonotype. The chain links TRBV5-6 to TRBJ2-7; D not resolved. Germline V gene data show CDR1 as SGHDT and CDR2 as YYEEEE. Trimming stripped 3 bases from V and 4 bases from J, with 8 bases between. This CDR3 spans 12 amino acids. CDR3 sequence (DNA): TGTGCCAGCAGCTCGAAAGATTACGAGCAGTACTTC. It encodes CASSSKDYEQYF.